The 9 T cell receptor beta chains in this list originate from one sample, sequenced in a study of cytomegalovirus exposure and HLA in healthy donors. The PCR made use of 60 Vbeta and 13 Jbeta primers. The assay was immunoSEQ multiplex PCR, and TCRdb's table has in-frame clones only and misses some. Of around 200,000 clones detected, around three quarters appear once; the ten largest clones hold 1.5% to 2%. The sequenced sample was PBMCs. Receptor source: a young man in good health and CMV-seronegative.

The J gene is TRBJ2-3, the V gene TRBV5-4; a possible D gene is TRBD2 (5 bases). The V end lost 0 bases, the J end lost 4 bases, and 15 bases lay between the germline ends. Germline V gives CDR1 SGHNT, CDR2 YYREEE (reference sequence). The CDR3 runs 16 residues. The CDR3 coding sequence is TGTGCCAGCAGCTTGGAGGTGGGGAGCATCCCAGATACGCAGTATTTT. Translating gives CASSLEVGSIPDTQYF.

The chain couples TRBV5-6 to TRBJ2-1; D might be TRBD2 (7 bases). There are 16 residues in the CDR3. From germline, CDR1 is SGHDT and CDR2 YYEEEE. Trimming removed 6 bases at V and 9 bases at J, with 25 bases between. CDR3 region: CASILGADGGSVEQFF. The CDR3 DNA reads TGTGCCAGCATACTGGGGGCGGATGGCGGGAGTGTTGAGCAGTTCTTC.

The V and J genes are TRBV28 and TRBJ1-5, with D unclear. The CDR3 extends over 14 amino acids. V was clipped by 2 bases and J by 4 bases, with 9 bases between them. CDR1 MDHEN and CDR2 SYDVKM come from the germline V gene. CDR3 nucleotides: TGTGCCAGCAGTTTAGAGGCACTGAATCAGCCCCAGCATTTT. This translates into CASSLEALNQPQHF.

A remark on this clone: The junction shows a germline mismatch at one end, possibly a read error. This sample includes further DNA sequences coding for the same CDR3. The V gene is TRBV28, the J gene TRBJ1-6; D may be TRBD1 (6 bases). CDR1 is MDHEN and CDR2 is SYDVKM in the germline V gene. CDR3 size: 17 residues. The CDR3 sequence: CASSPPGQGRYNSPLHF. CDR3 DNA sequence: TGTGCTAGCAGTCCACCCGGGCAGGGGAGATATAATTCACCCCTCCACTTT.

This clone was seen only a few times. This chain joins TRBV5-1 and TRBJ2-7, with 8 bases fitting TRBD2. CDR3 length equals 15 residues. The germline CDR1 and CDR2 sequences are SGHRS and YFSETQ. V gave up 2 bases and J gave up 4 bases; unmatched junction bases: 8. The CDR3 sequence is CASSFTLAGTYEQYF. The CDR3 DNA sequence: TGCGCCAGCAGCTTTACCTTAGCGGGGACTTACGAGCAGTACTTC.

The chain combines TRBV19 with TRBJ2-5; 8 positions agree with TRBD1. This CDR3 spans 16 amino acids. V dropped 10 bases and J dropped 5; count of bases not matched to a gene: 18. Germline CDR1 reads LNHDA; CDR2 reads SQIVND (reference sequence). This chain's CDR3 is CATSSLTGGRWETQYF. CDR3 nucleotides: TGTGCCACCTCGTCCCTCACAGGGGGGAGATGGGAGACCCAGTACTTC.

The chain uses TRBV29-1 and TRBJ2-7; D is possibly TRBD1 (5 bases). Germline loops: CDR1 SQVTM, CDR2 ANQGSEA. V shed 4 bases and J shed 8 bases, with 12 bases lying between them. CDR3 size: 11 residues. CDR3 DNA sequence: TGCAGCGTTGGTCTAGGGGAAAAGCAGTACTTC. This gives the protein CSVGLGEKQYF.

The chain combines TRBV9 with TRBJ1-5, with D possibly matching TRBD1 (5 bases). Germline CDR1 and CDR2: SGDLS and YYNGEE. The CDR3 extends over 14 amino acids. Trimming took 3 bases from V and 4 from J, leaving 11 bases between them. Written as DNA, the CDR3 is TGTGCCAGCAGCGACAGGCCGTCTAATCAGCCCCAGCATTTT. It encodes CASSDRPSNQPQHF.

The chain couples TRBV6-6 to TRBJ2-2; TRBD2 might be the D (7 bases). V shed 4 bases and J shed 4 bases, with 16 bases lying between them. Germline CDR1 and CDR2: MNHNY and SVGAGI (reference sequence). The CDR3 has 16 amino acids. The CDR3 loop reads CASSLVGGQVTGELFF. CDR3 DNA sequence: TGTGCCAGCAGTTTGGTCGGGGGGCAGGTCACCGGGGAGCTGTTTTTT.